This T cell receptor (beta chain) was observed in a study of blood T cell repertoires in COVID-19. Study at large: Donors in the United States, Italy and Spain gave samples during acute or convalescent COVID-19. T cells, B-cell-depleted T cells, or PBMCs supplied cDNA or gDNA.

This CDR3 contains 14 residues. The V end lost 7 bases, the J end lost 3 bases, and 12 bases lay between the germline ends. Per the germline V gene, CDR1 is MNHEY and CDR2 is SVGAGI. In the original workflow: Reference gene primer amplification in the assay estimated nucleated cell counts. Clones were sequenced by immunoSEQ multiplex PCR, and TCRdb holds only the in-frame ones, with some missing. D and trimming were read from the DNA, whereas the V and J calls and clone size are those reported in that table. The data hold 94,000 or so clones, with roughly 88% observed a single time. The clonotype comes from a woman between 70 and 85 years old with acute or convalescent COVID-19. The chain uses TRBV6-5 and TRBJ1-4, with D unclear. The sequenced sample was peripheral blood. CDR3: CASMRLTSNEKLFF. The CDR3 DNA reads TGTGCCAGCATGAGACTAACCTCTAATGAAAAACTGTTTTTT.